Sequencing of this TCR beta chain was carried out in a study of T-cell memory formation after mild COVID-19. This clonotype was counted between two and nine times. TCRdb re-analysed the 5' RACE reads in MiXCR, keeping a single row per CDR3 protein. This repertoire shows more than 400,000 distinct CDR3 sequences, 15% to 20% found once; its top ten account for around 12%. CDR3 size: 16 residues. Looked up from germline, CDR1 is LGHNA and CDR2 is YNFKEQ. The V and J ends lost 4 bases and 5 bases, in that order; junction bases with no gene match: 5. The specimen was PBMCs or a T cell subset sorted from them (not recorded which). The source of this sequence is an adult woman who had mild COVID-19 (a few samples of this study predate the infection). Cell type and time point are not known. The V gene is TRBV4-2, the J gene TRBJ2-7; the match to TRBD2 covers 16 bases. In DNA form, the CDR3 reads TGTGCCAGCAGCCTGGGGACTAGCGGGAGGGTCCACGAGCAGTACTTC. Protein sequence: CASSLGTSGRVHEQYF.